Following are 24 T cell receptor beta chains from one sample sequenced in a study of cytomegalovirus exposure and HLA in healthy donors (dated by TCRdb to the late 2010s). The library was made by the immunoSEQ multiplex PCR assay. For the multiplex PCR, a mixture combining 60 forward primers for TCR Vbeta segments and 13 reverse primers for TCR Jbeta segments was used. Sourced from immuneACCESS, this table was stored by TCRdb with only in-frame sequences that have V and J called. A share of the clones is absent; for the studies checked, an unresolved V gene accounts for under half, and the remainder has no known explanation. The sample table includes approximately 200,000 clones. The leading ten clones occupy less than 0.85% of the sample. Input material: PBMCs. These receptors were collected from a boy between 10 and 17 years old in good health and CMV-seronegative.

The gene calls are TRBV18 and TRBJ1-1, with 7 positions matching TRBD1. Germline CDR1 and CDR2: KGHSH and LQKENI. The CDR3 length is 12 residues. The ends lost 3 bases at V and 7 bases at J; junction bases unmatched: 2. The CDR3 loop is CASSPRQGEAFF. The CDR3 nucleotides are TGTGCCAGCTCACCCAGACAGGGTGAAGCTTTCTTT.

V gene TRBV7-9 combines with J gene TRBJ2-5; 8 nucleotides agree with TRBD2. Germline lookup yields CDR1 SEHNR and CDR2 FQNEAQ (reference sequence). The trim removed 4 bases at V and 3 bases at J, leaving 7 bases unmatched. The length of the CDR3 is 15 residues. CDR3 nucleotide sequence: TGTGCCAGCAGCTCGGGGGGGGCCACCGAAGAGACCCAGTACTTC. Translation: CASSSGGATEETQYF. Complete variable domain (other parts from reference TRBV7-9 and TRBJ2-5): DTGVSQNPRHKITKRGQNVTFRCDPISEHNRLYWYRQTLGQGPEFLTYFQNEAQLEKSRLLSDRFSAERPKGSFSTLEIQRTEQGDSAMYLCASSSGGATEETQYFGPGTRLLVL.

The chain links TRBV7-9 to TRBJ1-1; 8 bases align to TRBD1. With 2 bases clipped from V and 4 bases from J, the junction kept 12 bases outside the gene matches. Germline V gene lookup returns CDR1 SEHNR and CDR2 FQNEAQ (reference sequence). The CDR3 contains 17 residues. CDR3 nucleotides: TGTGCCAGCAGCTTATTCGGACAGGGCGCTTGGAGCACTGAAGCTTTCTTT. Translated: CASSLFGQGAWSTEAFF.

The chain carries TRBV7-6 and TRBJ2-2; 8 positions agree with TRBD1. J lost 5 bases, V lost 4 bases, and 9 bases had no gene match. The CDR3 covers 16 residues. The germline V gene encodes CDR1 SGHVS and CDR2 FNYEAQ. The CDR3 is CASSSLDRVGTGELFF. In DNA, the CDR3 is TGTGCCAGCAGCTCCCTGGACAGGGTTGGTACCGGGGAGCTGTTTTTT.

The V call is TRBV7-9, the J call TRBJ2-5; 10 nucleotides align to TRBD2. The CDR3 spans 15 residues. Germline CDR1 reads SEHNR; CDR2 reads FQNEAQ (reference sequence). V dropped 2 bases and J dropped 4; count of bases not matched to a gene: 4. The CDR3 DNA sequence: TGTGCCAGCAGCTTACCTAGCGGGGGATTAGAGACCCAGTACTTC. Its protein product is CASSLPSGGLETQYF.

This chain links TRBV4-1 with TRBJ1-3, with 7 bases identical to TRBD1. Germline CDR1 reads MGHRA; CDR2 reads YSYEKL. The CDR3 runs 16 residues. J gave up 3 bases and V 2 bases, and 7 bases lay outside the gene matches. CDR3 region: CASSQPSQGYGNTIYF. The CDR3 DNA reads TGCGCCAGCAGCCAACCTTCACAGGGGTATGGAAACACCATATATTTT.

J is TRBJ2-7 and V is TRBV4-1, with 8 positions matching TRBD2. CDR1 MGHRA and CDR2 YSYEKL come from the germline V gene. The V gene end was trimmed by 0 bases and the J gene end by 6 bases; junction bases not matched to a gene: 7. This CDR3 contains 15 residues. CDR3 sequence: CASSQEDLAGGEQYF. CDR3 in DNA: TGCGCCAGCAGCCAAGAAGATCTAGCGGGTGGCGAGCAGTACTTC.

The chain carries TRBV5-1 and TRBJ1-1; D gene uncertain. This CDR3 comprises 13 residues. V lost 5 bases, J lost 6 bases, and 14 bases lay in between. Germline CDR1 and CDR2: SGHRS and YFSETQ. CDR3 in DNA: TGCGCCAGCAGTGGACTGGGCGTCGCTGAAGCTTTCTTT. Translating gives CASSGLGVAEAFF.

The chain's CDR3 is CASSLRTGPINEKLFF. The CDR3 DNA follows: TGCGCCAGCAGCCTTCGGACAGGTCCCATTAATGAAAAACTGTTTTTT. The chain uses TRBV4-1 and TRBJ1-4; TRBD1 agrees at 7 bases. Germline CDR1 is MGHRA and CDR2 is YSYEKL. The CDR3 runs to 16 residues. V lost 4 bases and J lost 4; bases outside the gene matches: 9.

CDR3 loop: CASSSSLAGRSYEQYF. CDR3 bases: TGTGCCAGCAGCTCGAGTTTAGCGGGGAGATCCTACGAGCAGTACTTC. This chain connects TRBV7-2 to TRBJ2-7; 8 bases agree with TRBD2. This CDR3 region has 16 residues. The ends lost 4 bases at V and 1 base at J; junction bases unmatched: 9. Looked up from germline, CDR1 is SGHTA and CDR2 is FQGNSA.

The J gene is TRBJ1-1, the V gene TRBV29-1; the match to TRBD1 covers 8 bases. The CDR3 is made up of 14 amino acids. Germline CDR1 is SQVTM and CDR2 is ANQGSEA. V shed 2 bases and J 4 bases; nucleotides not matched to a gene: 6. This chain's CDR3 is CSVESDRVGTEAFF. The DNA for the CDR3 is TGCAGCGTTGAATCGGACAGGGTGGGCACTGAAGCTTTCTTT.

This chain uses TRBV6-1 with TRBJ2-7, with TRBD1 matching over 10 bases. V trimming: 7 bases; J trimming: 6 bases; junction bases outside the gene matches: 9. Looked up from germline, CDR1 is MNHNS and CDR2 is SASEGT. There are 14 residues in the CDR3. CDR3 nucleotides: TGTGCCAGCATTACGACAGGGGGCTTATCCGAGCAGTACTTC. Protein sequence: CASITTGGLSEQYF.

The V call is TRBV4-1, the J call TRBJ2-2; D uncertain. Trimming stripped 0 bases from V and 2 bases from J, with 10 bases between. This CDR3 has 16 amino acids. The germline CDR1 and CDR2 sequences are MGHRA and YSYEKL. CDR3 loop: CASSQERQVNTGELFF. CDR3 DNA sequence: TGCGCCAGCAGCCAAGAAAGGCAGGTCAACACCGGGGAGCTGTTTTTT.

V gene TRBV11-2 combines with J gene TRBJ2-7; a possible D gene is TRBD2 (5 bases). The germline CDR1 and CDR2 sequences are SGHAT and FQNNGV. This CDR3 is 14 amino acids long. The ends were cut back, 3 bases at V and 3 bases at J, with 12 bases in the middle. The CDR3 region has the DNA TGTGCCAGCAGCTTTGTTTTCCGGGGCTACGAGCAGTACTTC. Amino acid sequence: CASSFVFRGYEQYF.

V is TRBV19 and J is TRBJ1-1; TRBD1 might be the D (5 bases). V lost 7 bases, J lost 7 bases, and 16 bases lay in between. The V gene's germline CDR1 is LNHDA and CDR2 SQIVND (reference sequence). CDR3 length: 13 residues. The CDR3 reads CASKRQGADEAFF. For the CDR3, the DNA is TGTGCCAGTAAGCGCCAAGGGGCGGATGAAGCTTTCTTT.

This chain joins TRBV27 and TRBJ2-4; 9 nucleotides match TRBD1. V lost 5 bases to trimming and J lost 5 bases; unmatched junction nucleotides: 7. Per germline, CDR1 MNHEY and CDR2 SMNVEV (reference sequence). The length of the CDR3 is 15 residues. Written as DNA, the CDR3 is TGTGCCAGCAGTCCGCCCCACAGGGGGCAAAACATTCAGTACTTC. Its translation: CASSPPHRGQNIQYF.

The gene calls are TRBV4-1 and TRBJ1-2; TRBD1 matches at 10 bases. CDR1 and CDR2 (germline): MGHRA, YSYEKL. The V gene end was trimmed by 4 bases and the J gene end by 2 bases; junction bases not matched to a gene: 4. The CDR3 is made up of 15 amino acids. The CDR3 DNA is TGCGCCAGCAGCCCGACAGGGGGCCAGAACTATGGCTACACCTTC. It translates to CASSPTGGQNYGYTF.

V gene TRBV7-2 combines with J gene TRBJ2-7; unclear D gene. Germline V CDR1 and CDR2: SGHTA, FQGNSA. This CDR3 region has 13 residues. V lost 6 bases and J lost 5, with 14 bases in between. CDR3 bases: TGTGCCAGCAGTTTAATGCGTGCGAACGAGCAGTACTTC. Protein sequence: CASSLMRANEQYF.

The rearrangement uses TRBV6-5 and TRBJ2-7; D possibly corresponds to TRBD1 (6 bases). The CDR3 consists of 14 residues. With 6 bases removed from V and 5 bases from J, the gap between germline ends came to 17 bases. Looked up from germline, CDR1 is MNHEY and CDR2 is SVGAGI. The CDR3 spells CASRGRNRAHEQYF. Written as DNA, the CDR3 is TGTGCCAGCAGAGGACGCAACAGGGCCCACGAGCAGTACTTC.

As regards this clone: Other DNA sequences in this specimen translate into the identical CDR3. The J gene is TRBJ1-2, the V gene TRBV5-1; D gene ambiguous. The germline V and J ends were trimmed by 0 bases and 1 base, with 4 bases remaining between them. CDR1 is SGHRS and CDR2 is YFSETQ in the germline V gene. The CDR3 spans 13 residues. The CDR3 is CASSLDSNYGYTF. In nucleotides, the CDR3 is TGCGCCAGCAGCTTGGACAGTAACTATGGCTACACCTTC.

The DNA of the CDR3 is TGTGCCAGCAGTTTGGACATCTATAATTCACCCCTCCACTTT. It yields the protein CASSLDIYNSPLHF. The V and J genes are TRBV27 and TRBJ1-6; perhaps TRBD1 as D (5 bases). The CDR3 totals 14 residues. The V end lost 3 bases, the J end lost 3 bases, and 6 bases lay between the germline ends. Per germline, CDR1 MNHEY and CDR2 SMNVEV (reference sequence).

As to this clone: One end of the junction does not line up with germline, which may come from a read error. This chain connects TRBV6-6 to TRBJ1-2; possibly TRBD1 for D (5 bases). The length of the CDR3 is 13 residues. Germline V lookup: CDR1 MNHNY, CDR2 SVGAGI (reference sequence). CDR3 nucleotide sequence: TGTGCCAGTAGTTTACAGGCGACCTATGGCTACACCTTC. It codes for CASSLQATYGYTF.

The chain is built from TRBV7-3 and TRBJ2-5; 7 bases line up with TRBD2. The DNA end favors TRBJ2-7, so the J call may be wrong. The germline gives CDR1 SGHTA, CDR2 FQGTGA. The CDR3 covers 13 residues. As DNA, the CDR3 is TGTGCCAGCAGCCGAGGACTAGTCGACGAGCAGTACTTC. Translated, it gives CASSRGLVDEQYF.

V is TRBV27 and J is TRBJ2-2; 12 bases are shared with TRBD2. The CDR3 contains 16 residues. Looked up from germline, CDR1 is MNHEY and CDR2 is SMNVEV (reference sequence). Losses at the gene ends were 6 bases for V and 5 bases for J; bases not matched to a gene: 7. CDR3 DNA sequence: TGTGCCAGCAGGGAGCTAGCGGGGGGGCGGACCGGGGAGCTGTTTTTT. It codes for CASRELAGGRTGELFF.